One T cell receptor (beta chain) is described in this entry. Germline-derived CDR1 and CDR2 are SGHDT and YYEEEE. V shed 3 bases and J 2 bases; nucleotides not matched to a gene: 6. This CDR3 has 15 amino acids. The data were taken from a study of blood T cell repertoires in COVID-19. Clones were read by immunoSEQ multiplex PCR, and TCRdb kept only the in-frame ones, dropping some. The sample contains about 70,000 clones, around 85% of which appear only once. This chain joins TRBV5-6 and TRBJ1-1; 8 positions match TRBD1. The origin of this receptor is an older man with acute or convalescent COVID-19. Sequencing was performed on peripheral blood. CDR3 residues: CASSWGQVLNTEAFF. The CDR3 coding sequence is TGTGCCAGCAGCTGGGGACAGGTACTTAACACTGAAGCTTTCTTT.